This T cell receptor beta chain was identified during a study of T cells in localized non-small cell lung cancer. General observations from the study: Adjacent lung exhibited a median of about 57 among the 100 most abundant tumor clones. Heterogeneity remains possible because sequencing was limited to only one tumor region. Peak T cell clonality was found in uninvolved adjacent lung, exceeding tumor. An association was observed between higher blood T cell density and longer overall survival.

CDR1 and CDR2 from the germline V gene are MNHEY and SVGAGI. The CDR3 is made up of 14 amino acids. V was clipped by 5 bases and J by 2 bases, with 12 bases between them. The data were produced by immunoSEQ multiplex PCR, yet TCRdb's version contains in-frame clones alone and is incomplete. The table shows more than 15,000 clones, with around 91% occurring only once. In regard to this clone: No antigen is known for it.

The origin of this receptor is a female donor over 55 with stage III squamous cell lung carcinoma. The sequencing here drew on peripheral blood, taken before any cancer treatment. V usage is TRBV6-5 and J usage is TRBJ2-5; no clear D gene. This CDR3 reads CASSRALEQETQYF. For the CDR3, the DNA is TGTGCCAGCAGTAGAGCTCTGGAACAAGAGACCCAGTACTTC.